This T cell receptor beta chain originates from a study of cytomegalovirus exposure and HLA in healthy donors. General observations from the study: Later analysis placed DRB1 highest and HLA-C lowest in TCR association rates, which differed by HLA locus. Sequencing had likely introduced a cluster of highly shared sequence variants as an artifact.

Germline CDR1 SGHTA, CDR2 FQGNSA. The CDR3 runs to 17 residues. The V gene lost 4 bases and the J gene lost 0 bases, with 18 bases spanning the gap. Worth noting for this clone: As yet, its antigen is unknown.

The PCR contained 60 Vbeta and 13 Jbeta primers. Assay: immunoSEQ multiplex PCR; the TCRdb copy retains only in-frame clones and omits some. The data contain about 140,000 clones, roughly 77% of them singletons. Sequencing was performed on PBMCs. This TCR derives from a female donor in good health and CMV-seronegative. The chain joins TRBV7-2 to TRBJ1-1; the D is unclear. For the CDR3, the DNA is TGTGCCAGCAGCTCGGCTGAGCGGGTAATTATGAACACTGAAGCTTTCTTT. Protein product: CASSSAERVIMNTEAFF.